This TCR beta chain was sequenced during a study of blood T cell repertoires in COVID-19. Across the study: Donors in the United States, Italy and Spain gave samples during acute or convalescent COVID-19. T cells, B-cell-depleted T cells, or PBMCs provided the cDNA or gDNA that served as material.

Original processing methods: Estimates of nucleated cell counts were drawn from the amplification of reference gene primers. This table comes from immunoSEQ multiplex PCR, and its TCRdb copy is limited to in-frame clones, with some not included. Clonal size and the V and J genes are those of that table, whereas D and trimming came from the DNA. The table shows about 150,000 clones, with 75% to 85% occurring only once. The germline V gene has CDR1 MRHNA and CDR2 SNTAGT. V shed 5 bases and J shed 0 bases, with 9 bases lying between them. The CDR3 runs 14 residues. Sequencing used peripheral blood. The V and J genes are TRBV6-4 and TRBJ2-3, with D tentatively TRBD1 (6 bases). The clonotype was recovered from a man aged 55 to 70 with acute or convalescent COVID-19. CDR3 DNA sequence: TGTGCCAGCAGTCCCGACAGGAGCACAGATACGCAGTATTTT. Its translation: CASSPDRSTDTQYF.